This T cell receptor beta chain was identified during a study of T-cell memory formation after mild COVID-19. Findings and limits, study-wide: SARS-CoV-2 specificity of second-wave clones peaking day 37 was unconfirmed. Clones shrinking between day 15 and 85 showed a balanced CD4/CD8 split, and those that grew later tilted toward CD4+.

5'RACE, which relied on constant-segment primers, yielded TCR alpha and TCR beta cDNA libraries carrying sample barcodes and UMIs. TCRdb called the 5' RACE reads again in MiXCR, with one record for every CDR3 protein. Of 200,000 to 300,000 distinct CDR3 sequences in the sample, 8% to 10% are singletons; the top ten hold around 20%. Concerning this clonotype itself: The antigen is unknown.

V lost 10 bases to trimming and J lost 5 bases; unmatched junction nucleotides: 8. Per germline, CDR1 KGHDR and CDR2 SFDVKD. CDR3 size: 15 residues. Material for sequencing was PBMCs or a T cell subset sorted from them (not recorded which). The chain carries TRBV24-1 and TRBJ2-1; TRBD2 agrees at 12 bases. The sequence was collected from a man in his late teens or twenties who had mild COVID-19 (a few samples of this study predate the infection). Cell type and time point are not known. CDR3 sequence reads: CATKAGTSGHNEQFF. The CDR3 coding sequence is TGTGCCACGAAGGCCGGGACTAGCGGGCACAATGAGCAGTTCTTC.